This T cell receptor (beta chain) was recorded in a study of blood T cell repertoires in COVID-19. Original methodology: The assay estimated nucleated cells by amplifying reference gene primers. Only in-frame clones appear in the TCRdb table, and some are missing; sequencing was by immunoSEQ multiplex PCR. The V and J calls and clone size are taken from that table; D and trimming were inferred from the DNA. The table has nearly 250,000 clones, just under 90% seen once. The origin of this receptor is a man in his fifties who had been exposed to COVID-19. The sequenced material came from PBMCs or T cells enriched from blood (not recorded which).

CDR3 in amino acids: CASSFSPGQGSGANVLTF. CDR3 coding DNA: TGTGCCAGCAGTTTTTCGCCGGGACAGGGGTCTGGGGCCAACGTCCTGACTTTC. The chain uses TRBV27 and TRBJ2-6; 10 positions match TRBD1. Germline-derived CDR1 and CDR2 are MNHEY and SMNVEV (reference sequence). Trimming at V came to 3 bases and at J to 1 base, leaving 6 bases not matched to a gene. The CDR3 has 18 residues.